The 31 T cell receptor beta chains below were found in one sample sequenced in a study of Graves' ophthalmopathy and Graves' hyperthyroidism. For repertoire sequencing, the TCR beta CDR3 regions were amplified from RNA transcripts. First-round RT-PCR used HTBI primers; second-round multiplex PCR followed. One entry per CDR3 protein results from TCRdb running MiXCR on the multiplex PCR reads. The table lists under 350,000 distinct CDR3 sequences, 17% of them singletons, with roughly 12% in the top ten. Input material: peripheral blood. The source of these receptors is an adult man with Graves' ophthalmopathy.

This clonotype was recorded many times. This rearrangement joins TRBV6-1 to TRBJ1-2; D gene ambiguous. Germline assignment: CDR1 MNHNS and CDR2 SASEGT. This CDR3 is built from 11 residues. The germline V and J ends were trimmed by 6 bases and 6 bases, with 8 bases remaining between them. The CDR3 DNA reads as TGTGCCAGCAGAAGGCCTGATGGCTACACCTTC. Protein: CASRRPDGYTF.

This clonotype was counted at least ten times. The chain carries TRBV6-2 or TRBV6-3 and TRBJ1-5; weak D call: TRBD1 (6 bases). CDR3 length equals 15 residues. The germline gives CDR1 MNHEY, CDR2 SVGEGT. V lost 5 bases to trimming and J lost 3 bases, with 14 bases between them. CDR3 coding DNA: TGTGCCAGCAGTGACCCACAGGGATACAATCAGCCCCAGCATTTT. Amino acid sequence: CASSDPQGYNQPQHF.

This clonotype was observed at least ten times. A much larger clone is a single base away; this may be a read error. The V and J genes are TRBV6-1 and TRBJ2-2; D uncertain. The CDR3 has 12 residues. Germline V gives CDR1 MNHNS, CDR2 SASEGT. The V end lost 6 bases, the J end lost 3 bases, and 5 bases lay between the germline ends. For the CDR3, the DNA is TGTGCCAGCAGCCTGTACACCGGGGAGCTGTTTTTT. This encodes CASSLYTGELFF.

Many counts were recorded for this clonotype. The rearrangement joins TRBV7-2 to TRBJ2-5; D may be TRBD2 (5 bases). CDR3 length equals 14 residues. CDR1 is SGHTA and CDR2 is FQGNSA in the germline V gene. Trimming cost V 8 bases and J 1 base, with 14 bases left between them. CDR3 residues: CASRPERRQETQYF. For the CDR3, the DNA is TGTGCCAGCCGCCCGGAGCGGCGCCAAGAGACCCAGTACTTC.

The chain links TRBV4-1 to TRBJ2-3; 9 bases line up with TRBD1. Germline V gene lookup returns CDR1 MGHRA and CDR2 YSYEKL. CDR3 length: 16 amino acids. Trimming cost V 0 bases and J 3 bases; bases outside gene matches: 4. CDR3 region: CASSQDGDRATDTQYF. DNA of the CDR3: TGCGCCAGCAGCCAAGATGGGGACAGGGCTACAGATACGCAGTATTTT.

This clonotype was counted ten times or more. This chain uses TRBV6-5 with TRBJ1-1, with 8 bases fitting TRBD1. The J segment lost 3 bases and the V segment lost 2 bases, leaving 5 bases of the junction unmatched. The CDR3 contains 15 residues. Germline V gene lookup returns CDR1 MNHEY and CDR2 SVGAGI. Here the CDR3 reads CASSYEGQGDTEAFF. DNA of the CDR3: TGTGCCAGCAGTTACGAAGGACAGGGTGACACTGAAGCTTTCTTT.

This clonotype has ten or more counts. This CDR3 reads CASSQEHPQAVGANVLTF. CDR3 in DNA: TGTGCCAGCAGCCAAGAACACCCCCAGGCGGTCGGGGCCAACGTCCTGACTTTC. The gene calls are TRBV3-1 and TRBJ2-6; D gene uncertain. This CDR3 contains 18 residues. Germline-derived CDR1 and CDR2 are LGHDT and YNNKEL (reference sequence). Trimming shortened V by 0 bases and J by 4 bases, and 16 bases separated the two germline ends.

This clonotype was detected ten times or more. This chain links TRBV19 with TRBJ2-6; D remains ambiguous. V lost 4 bases and J lost 0, with 7 bases in between. CDR1 and CDR2 (germline): LNHDA, SQIVND (reference sequence). The CDR3 covers 15 residues. The CDR3 bases are TGTGCCAGTAGTACTCACTTCTCTGGGGCCAACGTCCTGACTTTC. It yields the protein CASSTHFSGANVLTF.

This clonotype has only a few counts. This chain joins TRBV30 and TRBJ2-5, with D perhaps TRBD1 (6 bases). The CDR3 totals 16 residues. CDR1 and CDR2 (germline): GTSNPN, SVGIG (reference sequence). Between the trimmed V and J ends, which lost 2 bases and 3 bases, there was a span of 19 bases. CDR3 sequence: CAWSQGPGATKETQYF. Here the CDR3 DNA reads TGTGCCTGGAGTCAGGGGCCCGGGGCCACTAAAGAGACCCAGTACTTC.

This chain connects TRBV6-1 to TRBJ1-2, with 11 bases aligning to TRBD1. Germline trimming cut 6 bases from V and 7 bases from J; bases unmatched to any gene: 10. The germline gives CDR1 MNHNS, CDR2 SASEGT. The CDR3 covers 15 residues. The DNA of the CDR3 is TGTGCCAGCAGGGACAGGGGGCTTCCGAGCGTTGGCTACACCTTC. Translated: CASRDRGLPSVGYTF.

The rearrangement joins TRBV28 to TRBJ2-7; maybe TRBD1 (6 bases). The germline V and J ends were trimmed by 2 bases and 3 bases, with 14 bases remaining between them. The CDR3 sequence is 15 residues long. CDR1 MDHEN and CDR2 SYDVKM come from the germline V gene. The CDR3 spells CASSLTGLGNYEQYF. DNA for the CDR3: TGTGCCAGCAGTTTAACAGGGCTCGGAAACTACGAGCAGTACTTC.

This clonotype was counted ten times or more. V usage is TRBV7-9 and J usage is TRBJ2-5; D may match TRBD1 or TRBD2 (5 bases each). Trimming shortened V by 1 base and J by 5 bases, and 17 bases separated the two germline ends. CDR1 and CDR2 (germline): SEHNR, FQNEAQ (reference sequence). The CDR3 sequence is 16 residues long. Here the CDR3 reads CASSLGVGTARETQYF. CDR3 coding DNA: TGTGCCAGCAGCTTAGGCGTAGGGACGGCTCGGGAGACCCAGTACTTC.

The sample holds many counts of this clonotype. V is TRBV4-1 and J is TRBJ2-7; D perhaps matches TRBD2 (6 bases). Germline CDR1 and CDR2: MGHRA and YSYEKL. Trimming left V 4 bases short and J 0 bases short, with 16 bases between. The CDR3 is 16 amino acids. CDR3 nucleotides: TGCGCCAGCAGCCGCCAAGCTAGCGTTGCCTCCTACGAGCAGTACTTC. Translated, it gives CASSRQASVASYEQYF.

The rearrangement uses TRBV19 and TRBJ1-2; D remains unclear. The CDR3 length is 13 residues. CDR1 is LNHDA and CDR2 is SQIVND in the germline V gene (reference sequence). V dropped 9 bases and J dropped 2 bases, with 13 bases sitting between them. The CDR3 spells CASQEGQNYGYTF. The DNA for the CDR3 is TGTGCCAGCCAAGAAGGCCAAAACTATGGCTACACCTTC. The full variable domain, rest sourced from reference TRBV19 and TRBJ1-2, is DGGITQSPKYLFRKEGQNVTLSCEQNLNHDAMYWYRQDPGQGLRLIYYSQIVNDFQKGDIAEGYSVSREKKESFPLTVTSAQKNPTAFYLCASQEGQNYGYTFGSGTRLTVV.

Worth noting for this clonotype: Germline is not matched at one junction end, which may reflect a read error. The V call is TRBV2, the J call TRBJ2-7, with a tentative D call TRBD2 (5 bases). The CDR3 has 16 residues. Germline loops: CDR1 SNHLY, CDR2 FYNNEI. The CDR3 sequence: CASSEGPRGCSYEQCF. The CDR3 nucleotides read TGTGCCAGCAGTGAAGGCCCGAGAGGGTGCTCCTACGAGCAGTGCTTC.

On this clonotype itself: It may be a read error: a sequence one base away is much more abundant. The chain recombines TRBV6-5 with TRBJ1-3; D perhaps matches TRBD1 (6 bases). The CDR3 spans 15 residues. Germline CDR1 reads MNHEY; CDR2 reads SVGAGI. Here the CDR3 DNA reads TGTGTCAGCAGTTACACAGGGAACCCTGGAAACACCATATATTTT. Translated, it gives CVSSYTGNPGNTIYF.

This clonotype was seen ten or more times. The rearrangement uses TRBV30 and TRBJ2-2; no definite D call. V lost 2 bases and J lost 4, with 14 bases in between. Germline-derived CDR1 and CDR2 are GTSNPN and SVGIG (reference sequence). The CDR3 runs to 15 residues. This CDR3 reads CAWSSLASGTGELFF. CDR3 nucleotide sequence: TGTGCCTGGAGTTCTCTTGCCTCGGGCACCGGGGAGCTGTTTTTT.

This clonotype appeared many times. V and J are TRBV6-1 and TRBJ1-1; D is ambiguous. The CDR3 has 14 residues. Germline CDR1 and CDR2: MNHNS and SASEGT. Trimming took off 2 bases at V and 2 bases at J, with 9 bases between the two ends. The CDR3 nucleotides read TGTGCCAGCAGTGAATATGAGACAAACACTGAAGCTTTCTTT. Protein: CASSEYETNTEAFF.

This clonotype was counted many times. The chain joins TRBV12-3 or TRBV12-4 to TRBJ2-5, with no clear D. The ends were cut back, 6 bases at V and 4 bases at J, with 12 bases in the middle. The CDR3 has 13 residues. This CDR3 is CASRATTAETQYF. The CDR3, as DNA: TGTGCCAGCAGAGCCACCACGGCAGAGACCCAGTACTTC.

This clonotype appeared a few times. The chain carries TRBV29-1 and TRBJ1-2, with 10 nucleotides matching TRBD1. This CDR3 is 12 amino acids long. Germline lookup yields CDR1 SQVTM and CDR2 ANQGSEA. V shed 7 bases, J shed 2 bases, and the junction held 1 base outside the gene matches. The CDR3 region is CSGQGANYGYTF. The DNA of the CDR3 is TGCAGCGGACAGGGGGCCAACTATGGCTACACCTTC.

This clonotype has at least ten counts. V usage is TRBV19 and J usage is TRBJ2-3; 8 nucleotides match TRBD2. The CDR3 loop spans 15 amino acids. The ends lost 6 bases at V and 0 bases at J; junction bases unmatched: 5. Germline V lookup: CDR1 LNHDA, CDR2 SQIVND (reference sequence). The CDR3 coding sequence is TGTGCCAGTAGCCCGGGGGGGGCTAGCACAGATACGCAGTATTTT. Translation: CASSPGGASTDTQYF.

In DNA form, the CDR3 reads TGTGCCATCAGTGTCCCAGGGGGCGCCGAGAGAGAGACCGGGGAGCTGTTTTTT. It yields the protein CAISVPGGAERETGELFF. The chain employs TRBV10-3 and TRBJ2-2, with 8 bases fitting TRBD1. Germline values: CDR1 ENHRY, CDR2 SYGVKD. Trimming cost V 4 bases and J 5 bases; bases outside gene matches: 15. The CDR3 is 18 residues long.

A note on this clonotype: This sequence may be a read error, since a much larger clone differs from it by one base. This sequence joins TRBV19 and TRBJ2-2; 9 nucleotides line up with TRBD1. The length of the CDR3 is 15 residues. Germline V CDR1 and CDR2: LNHDA, SQIVND (reference sequence). CDR3 coding DNA: TGTGTCAGTACCGCACAGGGGGCGGCCACCGGGGAGCTGTTTTTT. Its translation is CVSTAQGAATGELFF. The full variable domain, with the rest looked up from reference TRBV19 and TRBJ2-2, is DGGITQSPKYLFRKEGQNVTLSCEQNLNHDAMYWYRQDPGQGLRLIYYSQIVNDFQKGDIAEGYSVSREKKESFPLTVTSAQKNPTAFYLCVSTAQGAATGELFFGEGSRLTVL.

At least ten counts were recorded for this clonotype. The V gene is TRBV29-1, the J gene TRBJ2-7; TRBD2 might be the D (7 bases). Germline V CDR1 and CDR2: SQVTM, ANQGSEA. This CDR3 has 14 residues. V was cut by 0 bases and J by 4 bases, with 13 bases left in between. The DNA for the CDR3 is TGCAGCGTTGAAGACCCGGGGGGCGGATACGAGCAGTACTTC. Translating gives CSVEDPGGGYEQYF.

This clonotype was counted at least ten times. The gene calls are TRBV20-1 and TRBJ2-5, with 7 bases matching TRBD2. Germline V lookup: CDR1 DFQATT, CDR2 SNEGSKA (reference sequence). V trimming: 6 bases; J trimming: 3 bases; junction bases outside the gene matches: 10. The CDR3 spans 14 residues. CDR3 DNA sequence: TGCAGTGCCGATCGATCTAGCGGCGAAGAGACCCAGTACTTC. As protein: CSADRSSGEETQYF.

This clonotype appeared a few times. The gene calls are TRBV28 and TRBJ1-1, with TRBD1 identical over 9 bases. The CDR3 length is 14 residues. V shed 8 bases and J 5 bases; nucleotides not matched to a gene: 9. Germline V gives CDR1 MDHEN, CDR2 SYDVKM. The CDR3 loop is CASALGQGWTEAFF. CDR3 sequence (DNA): TGTGCCAGCGCCCTGGGACAGGGTTGGACTGAAGCTTTCTTT.

At least ten counts were recorded for this clonotype. This chain joins TRBV6-1 and TRBJ1-2; TRBD1 is a possible D gene (5 bases). This CDR3 has 14 residues. The germline V gene encodes CDR1 MNHNS and CDR2 SASEGT. V was clipped by 1 base and J by 4 bases, with 10 bases between them. The CDR3 is CASSEGGGPYGYTF. CDR3 DNA sequence: TGTGCCAGCAGTGAAGGGGGGGGACCCTATGGCTACACCTTC.

There are many counts of this clonotype. The chain combines TRBV12-3 or TRBV12-4 with TRBJ1-1; maybe TRBD1 (5 bases). V lost 4 bases to trimming and J lost 4 bases, with 16 bases between them. The CDR3 extends over 15 amino acids. The CDR3 loop is CASSSSGGFGTEAFF. The CDR3 DNA is TGTGCCAGCAGTTCTTCTGGGGGGTTTGGCACTGAAGCTTTCTTT.

This clonotype was detected many times. The chain recombines TRBV5-1 with TRBJ2-2; no firm D call. The CDR3 extends over 15 amino acids. The germline V and J ends were trimmed by 1 base and 1 base, with 8 bases remaining between them. Germline V gene data show CDR1 as SGHRS and CDR2 as YFSETQ. The CDR3 region is CASSLFSRNTGELFF. CDR3 in DNA: TGCGCCAGCAGCTTGTTTTCCAGGAACACCGGGGAGCTGTTTTTT.

This clonotype was seen repeatedly, ten times or more. V is TRBV2 and J is TRBJ1-2, with D uncertain. CDR1 and CDR2 (germline): SNHLY, FYNNEI. The CDR3 has 14 amino acids. The V end lost 4 bases, the J end lost 2 bases, and 11 bases lay between the germline ends. CDR3 residues: CASSGTSGNYGYTF. The CDR3 DNA follows: TGTGCCAGCAGTGGGACCTCCGGAAACTATGGCTACACCTTC.

This clonotype occurred many times. This chain links TRBV7-2 with TRBJ1-1, with D tentatively TRBD1 (5 bases). Germline assignment: CDR1 SGHTA and CDR2 FQGNSA. This CDR3 has 13 amino acids. Trimming left V 4 bases short and J 8 bases short, with 14 bases between. The CDR3 spells CASSSNGRGEAFF. CDR3 DNA: TGTGCCAGCAGCTCAAACGGGAGGGGAGAAGCTTTCTTT. The whole variable domain, filled in from reference TRBV7-2 and TRBJ1-1, reads GAGVSQSPSNKVTEKGKDVELRCDPISGHTALYWYRQSLGQGLEFLIYFQGNSAPDKSGLPSDRFSAERTGGSVSTLTIQRTQQEDSAVYLCASSSNGRGEAFFGQGTRLTVV.